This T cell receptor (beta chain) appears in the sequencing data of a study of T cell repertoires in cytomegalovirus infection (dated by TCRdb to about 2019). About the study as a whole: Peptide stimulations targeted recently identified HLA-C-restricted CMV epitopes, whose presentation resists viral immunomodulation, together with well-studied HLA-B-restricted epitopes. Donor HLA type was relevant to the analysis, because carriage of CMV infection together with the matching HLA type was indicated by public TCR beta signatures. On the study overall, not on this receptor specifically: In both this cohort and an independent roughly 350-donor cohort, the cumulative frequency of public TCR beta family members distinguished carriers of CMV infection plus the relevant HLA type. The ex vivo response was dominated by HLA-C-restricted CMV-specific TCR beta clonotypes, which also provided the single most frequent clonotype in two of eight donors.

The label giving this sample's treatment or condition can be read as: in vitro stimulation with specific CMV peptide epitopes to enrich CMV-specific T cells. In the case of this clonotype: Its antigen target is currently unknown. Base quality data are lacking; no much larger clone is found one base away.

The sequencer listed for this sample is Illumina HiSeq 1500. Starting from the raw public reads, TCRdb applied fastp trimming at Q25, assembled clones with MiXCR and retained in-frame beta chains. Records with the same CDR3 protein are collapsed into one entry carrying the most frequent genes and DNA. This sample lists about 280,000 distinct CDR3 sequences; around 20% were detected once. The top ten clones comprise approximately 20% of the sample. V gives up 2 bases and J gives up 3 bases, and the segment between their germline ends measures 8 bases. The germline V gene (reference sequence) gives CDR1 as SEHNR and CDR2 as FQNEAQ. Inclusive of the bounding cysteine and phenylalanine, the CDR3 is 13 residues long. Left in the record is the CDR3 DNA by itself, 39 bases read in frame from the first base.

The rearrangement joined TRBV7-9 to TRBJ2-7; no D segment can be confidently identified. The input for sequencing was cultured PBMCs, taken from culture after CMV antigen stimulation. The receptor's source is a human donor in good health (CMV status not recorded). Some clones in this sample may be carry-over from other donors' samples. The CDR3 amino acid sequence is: CASSLTTRYEQYF. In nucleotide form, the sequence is TGTGCCAGCAGCTTAACTACCCGCTACGAGCAGTACTTC.